This entry lists 12 T cell receptor beta chains sequenced from one sample in a study of blood T cell repertoires in COVID-19 (dated by TCRdb to about 2020). The protocol used for the library was the immunoSEQ multiplex PCR assay. TCRdb stores this immuneACCESS table with in-frame sequences only. Part of the clones is absent; in the studies checked, under half of the shortfall reflects unresolved V genes, and no reason is known for the rest. A total of 200,000 to 300,000 clones appear in this sample, over 80% of them only once. 5% to 7% of the sample belongs to the ten largest clones. Sequencing was performed on peripheral blood. These TCRs come from an older woman with active or convalescent COVID-19.

The chain is built from TRBV7-2 and TRBJ2-3; weak D call: TRBD2 (6 bases). The ends were cut back, 4 bases at V and 3 bases at J, with 14 bases in the middle. The CDR3 spans 15 residues. CDR1 is SGHTA and CDR2 is FQGNSA in the germline V gene. The CDR3 sequence is CASSSGGQRTDTQYF. The CDR3 DNA reads as TGTGCCAGCAGCTCTGGAGGGCAACGTACAGATACGCAGTATTTT.

This rearrangement joins TRBV19 to TRBJ2-3; 7 bases map to TRBD1. J gave up 5 bases and V 5 bases, and 4 bases lay outside the gene matches. The CDR3 spans 13 residues. Germline V CDR1 and CDR2: LNHDA, SQIVND (reference sequence). DNA of the CDR3: TGTGCCAGTAGTGCACAGGGGAGAGATACGCAGTATTTT. Translation: CASSAQGRDTQYF.

The chain carries TRBV2 and TRBJ1-2, with D unresolved. The V gene's germline CDR1 is SNHLY and CDR2 FYNNEI. The V gene lost 7 bases and the J gene lost 2 bases, with 8 bases spanning the gap. This CDR3 is 12 amino acids long. In DNA form, the CDR3 reads TGTGCCAGCACGGTTTCGAACTATGGCTACACCTTC. Protein sequence: CASTVSNYGYTF.

The chain combines TRBV7-9 with TRBJ2-3, with TRBD2 matching 9 bases. Germline V gene data show CDR1 as SEHNR and CDR2 as FQNEAQ (reference sequence). After removal of 4 bases from V and 4 bases from J, the junction contained 12 bases not matched to a gene. This CDR3 has 17 residues. This CDR3 reads CASSSPLAGGGADTQYF. CDR3 nucleotides: TGTGCCAGCAGCTCACCCCTCGCGGGAGGGGGGGCAGATACGCAGTATTTT. The entire variable domain, with the rest obtained from reference TRBV7-9 and TRBJ2-3, is as follows: DTGVSQNPRHKITKRGQNVTFRCDPISEHNRLYWYRQTLGQGPEFLTYFQNEAQLEKSRLLSDRFSAERPKGSFSTLEIQRTEQGDSAMYLCASSSPLAGGGADTQYFGPGTRLTVL.

J is TRBJ2-1 and V is TRBV4-2, with 7 bases aligning to TRBD2. The CDR3 loop spans 17 amino acids. With 4 bases clipped from V and 0 bases from J, the junction kept 9 bases outside the gene matches. In germline, CDR1 is LGHNA, CDR2 YNFKEQ. The CDR3 region is CASSRPLRGNSYNEQFF. CDR3 DNA: TGTGCCAGCAGCCGACCCCTGCGGGGGAACTCCTACAATGAGCAGTTCTTC.

The chain joins TRBV6-5 to TRBJ1-6; D not certain. V was trimmed by 3 bases and J by 12 bases, leaving 21 bases between them. Germline V gene lookup returns CDR1 MNHEY and CDR2 SVGAGI. The CDR3 has 16 residues. The CDR3 sequence is CASSYGSRVSLGPLHF. CDR3 bases: TGTGCCAGCAGTTATGGGTCCCGGGTGTCACTTGGACCCCTCCACTTT.

The chain carries TRBV11-2 and TRBJ1-5; D remains ambiguous. Deletions cut 2 bases from V and 3 bases from J, with 8 bases between. The germline CDR1 and CDR2 sequences are SGHAT and FQNNGV. This CDR3 comprises 14 residues. The CDR3 loop reads CASSLNRDNQPQHF. As DNA, the CDR3 is TGTGCCAGCAGCTTAAACCGAGACAATCAGCCCCAGCATTTT.

Concerning this clone: An end of the junction differs from the germline gene, which may be a read error. CDR3 sequence reads: CASTPQGGVNTAF. CDR3 nucleotide sequence: TGTGCCAGTACCCCACAGGGTGGGGTGAATACGGCTTTC. This chain links TRBV19 with TRBJ2-6; the D gene is possibly TRBD1 (6 bases). CDR1 is LNHDA and CDR2 is SQIVND in the germline V gene (reference sequence). This CDR3 is 13 amino acids long.

V is TRBV7-8 and J is TRBJ2-7; D possibly corresponds to TRBD2 (5 bases). The germline gives CDR1 SGHVS, CDR2 FQNEAQ. V shed 0 bases and J shed 4 bases, with 13 bases lying between them. CDR3 size: 15 residues. The CDR3 here is CASSLAESRGYEQYV. The CDR3 DNA reads TGTGCCAGCAGCTTAGCTGAGAGTCGGGGTTACGAGCAGTACGTC.

This clone was seen a handful of times. The chain employs TRBV12-3 or TRBV12-4 and TRBJ1-1, with D unresolved. The CDR3 length is 13 residues. Trimming removed 6 bases from V and 1 base from J, with 9 bases in between. The DNA of the CDR3 is TGTGCCAGCAGCTATAACAGGAACACTGAAGCTTTCTTT. Its protein is CASSYNRNTEAFF.

The rearrangement uses TRBV29-1 and TRBJ2-2; tentatively, D is TRBD2 (5 bases). The CDR3 totals 13 residues. The germline gives CDR1 SQVTM, CDR2 ANQGSEA. V gave up 7 bases and J gave up 0 bases, with 9 bases separating them. The CDR3 loop is CSAEGANTGELFF. CDR3 in DNA: TGCAGCGCCGAGGGAGCGAACACCGGGGAGCTGTTTTTT.

V gene TRBV4-2 combines with J gene TRBJ2-3, with TRBD1 as a possible D gene (6 bases). CDR1 is LGHNA, CDR2 YNFKEQ, per germline. The CDR3 covers 15 residues. Trimming stripped 1 base from V and 4 bases from J, with 12 bases between. CDR3: CASSQARQVPDTQYF. The CDR3 DNA sequence: TGTGCCAGCAGCCAAGCACGACAGGTTCCAGATACGCAGTATTTT.